One TCR beta chain is described in this entry. Its antigen is as yet unknown. Germline-derived CDR1 and CDR2 are DFQATT and SNEGSKA (reference sequence). Trimming removed 6 bases from V and 1 base from J, with 18 bases in between. The CDR3 spans 15 residues. The record originates from a study of response to subunit inactivated influenza vaccine. Each CDR3 protein is one row after TCRdb ran MiXCR on the RT-PCR reads. Of hundreds of thousands of distinct CDR3 sequences in the sample, about a fifth were seen once. Points from the study as a whole: Only a handful of new T cells, the authors suggested, are recruited with each seasonal influenza vaccination.

The starting material was PBMCs from blood, obtained about 5 days after vaccination. This clonotype was obtained from a man aged 45-65 years who received an inactivated influenza vaccine. This chain links TRBV20-1 with TRBJ2-5; D possibly uses TRBD1 or TRBD2 (7 bases each). The CDR3 nucleotides are TGCAGTGCCAAGCGGGACAGCCACACCCAAGAGACCCAGTACTTC. Protein: CSAKRDSHTQETQYF.